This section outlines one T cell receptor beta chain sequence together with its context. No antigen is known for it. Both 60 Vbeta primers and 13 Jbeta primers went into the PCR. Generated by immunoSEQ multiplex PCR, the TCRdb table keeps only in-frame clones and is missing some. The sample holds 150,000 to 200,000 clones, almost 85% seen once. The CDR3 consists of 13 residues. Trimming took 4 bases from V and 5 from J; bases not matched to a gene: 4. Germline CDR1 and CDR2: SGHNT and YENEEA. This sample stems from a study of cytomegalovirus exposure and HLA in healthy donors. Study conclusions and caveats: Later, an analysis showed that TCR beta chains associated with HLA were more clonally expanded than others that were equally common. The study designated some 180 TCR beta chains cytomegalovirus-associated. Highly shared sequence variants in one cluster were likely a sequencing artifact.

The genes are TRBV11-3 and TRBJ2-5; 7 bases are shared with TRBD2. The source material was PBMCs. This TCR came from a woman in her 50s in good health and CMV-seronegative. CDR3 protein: CASSSGLGETQYF. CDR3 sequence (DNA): TGTGCCAGCAGCTCCGGACTAGGGGAGACCCAGTACTTC.